Listed below are T cell receptor beta chains from one sample, sequenced in a study of T cell responses to AZD1222 COVID-19 vaccine. This table comes from immunoSEQ multiplex PCR, and its TCRdb copy is limited to in-frame clones, with some not included. Of about 150,000 clones in the sample, about nine tenths were seen once. The specimen was peripheral blood, collected 28 days after the second AZD1222 dose. Every receptor here comes from an adult who received the AZD1222 COVID-19 vaccine. Both conserved end residues are part of each CDR3. The D gene is left open where the match is weak. Size is stated for part of the rows, as once, few or many counts, or as a class when the clone is expanded.

d_gene | j_gene | v_gene | abundance | CDR3aa | CDR3nt
- | TRBJ1-5 | TRBV2 | - | CASGGRNQPQHF | TGTGCCAGCGGAGGGAGGAATCAGCCCCAGCATTTT
- | TRBJ2-3 | TRBV10-3 | - | CAIGQRDTDTQYF | TGTGCCATCGGACAGAGAGATACAGATACGCAGTATTTT
- | TRBJ1-2 | TRBV19 | - | CASSILEGRYGYTF | TGTGCCAGTAGTATCCTAGAGGGGCGCTATGGCTACACCTTC
TRBD1 | TRBJ2-2 | TRBV19 | - | CASNGQGAVTGELFF | TGTGCCAGTAATGGACAGGGGGCGGTTACCGGGGAGCTGTTTTTT
TRBD2 | TRBJ2-4 | TRBV5-1 | - | CASSAGRDIQYF | TGCGCCAGCAGCGCGGGGAGGGACATTCAGTACTTC
- | TRBJ1-1 | TRBV19 | once | CASSFTGRGNTEAFF | TGTGCCAGTAGTTTTACAGGGAGAGGGAACACTGAAGCTTTCTTT
- | TRBJ1-3 | TRBV5-1 | - | CASSPGGGRDGNTIYF | TGCGCCAGCAGCCCGGGAGGGGGGCGCGATGGAAACACCATATATTTT
- | TRBJ1-2 | TRBV12-5 | - | CASGIRAGLGYGYTF | TGTGCTAGTGGGATCAGGGCAGGTCTTGGCTATGGCTACACCTTC
TRBD2 | TRBJ2-3 | TRBV5-1 | - | CASSLAGGSPDTQYF | TGCGCCAGCAGCTTGGCGGGAGGTTCCCCAGATACGCAGTATTTT
- | TRBJ2-7 | TRBV2 | once | CASSEGGPRSYEQYF | TGTGCCAGCAGTGAAGGGGGACCCCGCTCCTACGAGCAGTACTTC
- | TRBJ1-1 | TRBV12-3/TRBV12-4 | - | CASSRGEVEAFF | TGTGCCAGCAGTCGGGGGGAGGTGGAAGCTTTCTTT
- | TRBJ2-1 | TRBV6-5 | - | CASTPQGTGNEQFF | TGTGCCAGCACCCCTCAGGGAACTGGCAATGAGCAGTTCTTC
TRBD1 | TRBJ1-2 | TRBV23-1 | - | CASSQSRDRDMGYTF | TGCGCCAGCAGTCAATCGAGGGACAGGGACATGGGCTACACCTTC
TRBD1 | TRBJ2-6 | TRBV7-2 | - | CASSYRQGSPNVLTF | TGTGCCAGCAGCTATCGACAGGGATCCCCCAACGTCCTGACTTTC
- | TRBJ1-1 | TRBV12-5 | once | CASGLDQGWTEAFF | TGTGCTAGTGGTTTGGACCAGGGGTGGACTGAAGCTTTCTTT
- | TRBJ1-3 | TRBV30 | once | CAWSATTSGNTIYF | TGTGCCTGGAGCGCCACAACATCTGGAAACACCATATATTTT
TRBD1 | TRBJ1-4 | TRBV29-1 | - | CSAAGGVNEKLFF | TGCAGCGCAGCAGGGGGTGTTAATGAAAAACTGTTTTTT
TRBD1 | TRBJ1-1 | TRBV27 | - | CASIMTGGTEAFF | TGTGCCAGCATAATGACAGGGGGCACTGAAGCTTTCTTT
TRBD2 | TRBJ2-5 | TRBV19 | - | CASSIGGNQETQYF | TGTGCCAGTAGTATCGGGGGGAACCAAGAGACCCAGTACTTC
TRBD2 | TRBJ2-4 | TRBV29-1 | - | CSATSGRDIQYF | TGCAGCGCGACTAGCGGGAGAGACATTCAGTACTTC